This passage covers 17 T cell receptor beta chains from one sample sequenced in a study of tumor and adjacent non-tumor tissue in lung cancer. A modified ARM-PCR protocol with three rounds of nested PCR amplified TCRbeta. TCRdb fed the multiplex PCR reads into MiXCR, producing one record per CDR3 protein. The data hold 48,000 or so distinct CDR3 sequences, with 55% to 65% observed a single time. RNA was extracted from bulk tissue without any cell sorting. Distant lung tissue was collected more than 3 cm away from the tumor edge. Sequencing used distant non-tumor lung tissue. Receptors were obtained from a woman between 65 and 79 years old with non-small cell lung cancer.

The chain employs TRBV20-1 and TRBJ1-5; 10 bases align to TRBD1. The length of the CDR3 is 16 residues. The germline V gene has CDR1 DFQATT and CDR2 SNEGSKA (reference sequence). V trimming: 4 bases; J trimming: 3 bases; junction bases outside the gene matches: 9. CDR3 coding DNA: TGCAGTGCTAAGTCGACAGGGGGCTGGGACAATCAGCCCCAGCATTTT. This sequence encodes CSAKSTGGWDNQPQHF.

The CDR3 loop is CASSLELRVSYEQYF. CDR3 bases: TGTGCCAGCAGCTTGGAATTACGGGTCTCCTACGAGCAGTACTTC. V gene TRBV5-5 combines with J gene TRBJ2-7; D uncertain. Germline assignment: CDR1 SGHKS and CDR2 YYEKEE (reference sequence). Trimming took 0 bases from V and 0 from J, leaving 10 bases between them. The CDR3 extends over 15 amino acids.

This clonotype was seen only a few times. At one end the junction does not follow the germline gene, possibly because of a read error. The chain combines TRBV7-9 with TRBJ2-2; D is unclear. CDR3 length equals 17 residues. Germline loops: CDR1 SEHNR, CDR2 FQNEAQ (reference sequence). This CDR3 is CANSLNVALQDTGELFF. CDR3 DNA sequence: TGTGCCAACAGCTTAAACGTTGCCCTTCAGGACACCGGGGAGCTGTTTTTT.

This chain uses TRBV6-5 with TRBJ1-6; possible D gene TRBD1, 6 bases. The length of the CDR3 is 12 residues. Looked up from germline, CDR1 is MNHEY and CDR2 is SVGAGI. In DNA form, the CDR3 reads TGTGCAAACCCCGGGACATGTTCACCCCTCCACTTT. This sequence encodes CANPGTCSPLHF.

A word on this clonotype: One junction end disagrees with the germline gene, perhaps due to a read error. The V gene is TRBV29-1, the J gene TRBJ2-3, with D possibly being TRBD1 (6 bases). CDR3 length: 16 amino acids. CDR1 is SQVTM, CDR2 ANQGSEA, per germline. As DNA, the CDR3 is TGTAGCGTTGAAGATCCGGGACATGGAAGCACAGATACGCAGTATTTT. It encodes CSVEDPGHGSTDTQYF.

This clonotype occurred a few times. The rearrangement uses TRBV28 and TRBJ1-1; no definite D call. Germline CDR1 is MDHEN and CDR2 is SYDVKM. This CDR3 region has 13 residues. The V end lost 3 bases, the J end lost 1 base, and 6 bases lay between the germline ends. CDR3 nucleotide sequence: TGTGCCAGCAGTTTTGGCAGGAACACTGAAGCTTTCTTT. This sequence encodes CASSFGRNTEAFF.

Comment on this clonotype: With a much larger clone just one base away, this may be a read error. The J gene is TRBJ2-1, the V gene TRBV5-1; 9 bases agree with TRBD1. V shed 2 bases, J shed 9 bases, and the junction held 9 bases outside the gene matches. Germline V gives CDR1 SGHRS, CDR2 YFSETQ. The CDR3 loop spans 15 amino acids. CDR3 DNA: TGCGCCAGCAGCTTTACCGGACAGGGGCCTATTGAGCAGTTCTTC. Protein sequence: CASSFTGQGPIEQFF.

A note on this clonotype: Likely a read error: the CDR3 ends without its conserved phenylalanine or tryptophan. The chain has TRBV5-1 and TRBJ2-3, with 7 bases lining up with TRBD2. The CDR3 contains 14 residues. Germline-derived CDR1 and CDR2 are SGHRS and YFSETQ. The CDR3 region is CASKPGGHTDMQYY. The CDR3 DNA follows: TGCGCCAGCAAGCCGGGAGGCCACACAGATATGCAGTATTAT.

A note on this clonotype: A clone one base away is much larger, so this may be a read error. The chain uses TRBV5-1 and TRBJ2-7; possibly TRBD1 for D (6 bases). V gave up 6 bases and J gave up 6 bases, with 13 bases separating them. CDR3 size: 12 residues. Germline V CDR1 and CDR2: SGHRS, YFSETQ. As DNA, the CDR3 is TGCGCCAGCAACGTAGGGGGAGCCGAGCAGTACTTC. Translation gives CASNVGGAEQYF.

Notes on this clonotype: At one boundary the junction diverges from the germline segment, which might be a read error. In DNA, the CDR3 is TGTGCCCGCAGTTACTCGTTTGGGGGGGGGGAGGAGACCCAGTACTTC. It translates to CARSYSFGGGEETQYF. This chain joins TRBV6-5 and TRBJ2-5; 7 bases match TRBD2. The CDR3 covers 16 residues. Germline lookup yields CDR1 MNHEY and CDR2 SVGAGI.

Concerning this clonotype itself: This may arise from a read error, as a much more abundant clone is one base away. This chain uses TRBV12-3 or TRBV12-4 with TRBJ1-6; tentative D call: TRBD1 (5 bases). The CDR3 covers 15 residues. CDR3 in amino acids: CASSISGPGNSPFHF. DNA of the CDR3: TGTGCCAGCAGTATTTCGGGGCCTGGGAATTCACCCTTCCACTTT.

The chain uses TRBV20-1 and TRBJ1-1; maybe TRBD1 (5 bases). V was cut by 4 bases and J by 0 bases, with 21 bases left in between. CDR3 length: 17 amino acids. Germline V gene data show CDR1 as DFQATT and CDR2 as SNEGSKA (reference sequence). CDR3 loop: CSATFKGSTPLNTEAFF. The DNA for the CDR3 is TGCAGTGCTACCTTTAAGGGGTCCACGCCCCTGAACACTGAAGCTTTCTTT.

As concerns this clonotype: A read error may be the cause here, since a much bigger clone is one base away. As DNA, the CDR3 is TGTGCCAGCAGTATCCGGAACCTTGGAGAGACCCAGTACTTC. This sequence encodes CASSIRNLGETQYF. The genes are TRBV28 and TRBJ2-5; D gene uncertain. V shed 5 bases and J shed 4 bases, with 14 bases lying between them. This CDR3 contains 14 residues. The germline CDR1 and CDR2 sequences are MDHEN and SYDVKM.

Concerning this clonotype: A much larger clone lies a single base off, so this may be a read error. The chain joins TRBV28 to TRBJ2-1, with 12 positions matching TRBD2. The CDR3 extends over 15 amino acids. Germline V gene lookup returns CDR1 MDHEN and CDR2 SYDVKM. The CDR3 sequence is CASRFLAGGYNEQLF. CDR3 DNA sequence: TGTGCCAGCAGATTTCTAGCGGGAGGGTACAATGAGCAGCTCTTC. The full variable domain, with the rest looked up from reference TRBV28 and TRBJ2-1, is DVKVTQSSRYLVKRTGEKVFLECVQDMDHENMFWYRQDPGLGLRLIYFSYDVKMKEKGDIPEGYSVSREKKERFSLILESASTNQTSMYLCASRFLAGGYNEQLFGPGTRLTVL.

This clonotype was counted between two and nine times. As the CDR3 is not closed by the conserved phenylalanine or tryptophan, this likely results from a read error. This rearrangement joins TRBV28 to TRBJ1-2; TRBD1 aligns across 7 bases. Germline-derived CDR1 and CDR2 are MDHEN and SYDVKM. V shed 6 bases, J shed 7 bases, and the junction held 11 bases outside the gene matches. This CDR3 contains 14 residues. CDR3 in DNA: TGTGCCAGCAGCCTACAGGGGTCCCACTGTGGCTACACCTAC. As protein: CASSLQGSHCGYTY.

This clonotype showed up many times. The chain joins TRBV6-1 to TRBJ1-3; D is possibly TRBD1 (5 bases). Germline values: CDR1 MNHNS, CDR2 SASEGT. CDR3 length: 16 residues. V gave up 1 base and J gave up 3 bases, with 13 bases separating them. The CDR3 protein is CASSEEYRQGGNTIYF. The CDR3 coding sequence is TGTGCCAGCAGTGAAGAGTACAGGCAAGGTGGAAACACCATATATTTT.

V and J are TRBV5-1 and TRBJ1-2; 7 positions agree with TRBD1. The CDR3 extends over 14 amino acids. The germline V gene encodes CDR1 SGHRS and CDR2 YFSETQ. V lost 1 base and J lost 2; bases outside the gene matches: 2. The CDR3 DNA reads TGCGCCAGCAGCTTGAAGACAGGGAACTATGGCTACACCTTC. Protein product: CASSLKTGNYGYTF.